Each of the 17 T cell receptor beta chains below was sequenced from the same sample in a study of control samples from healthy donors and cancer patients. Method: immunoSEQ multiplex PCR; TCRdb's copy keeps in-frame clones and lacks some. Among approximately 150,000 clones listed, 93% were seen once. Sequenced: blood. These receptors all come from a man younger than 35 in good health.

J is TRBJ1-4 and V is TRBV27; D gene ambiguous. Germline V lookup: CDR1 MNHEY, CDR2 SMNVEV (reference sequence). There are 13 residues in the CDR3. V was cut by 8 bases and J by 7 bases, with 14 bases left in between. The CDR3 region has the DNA TGTGCCAGCGGGTGGGGTTTAGGTGAAAAACTGTTTTTT. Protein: CASGWGLGEKLFF.

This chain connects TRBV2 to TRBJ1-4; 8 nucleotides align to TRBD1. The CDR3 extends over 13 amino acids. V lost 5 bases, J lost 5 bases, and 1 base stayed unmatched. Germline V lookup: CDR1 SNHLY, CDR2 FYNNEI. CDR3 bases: TGTGCCAGCAGTCGGACAGGGAATGAAAAACTGTTTTTT. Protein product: CASSRTGNEKLFF.

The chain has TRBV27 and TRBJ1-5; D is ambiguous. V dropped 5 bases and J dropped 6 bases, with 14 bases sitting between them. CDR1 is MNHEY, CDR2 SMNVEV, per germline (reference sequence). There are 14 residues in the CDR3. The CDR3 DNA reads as TGTGCCAGCAGTCCGACCCATCGTCGTCAGCCCCAGCATTTT. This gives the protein CASSPTHRRQPQHF.

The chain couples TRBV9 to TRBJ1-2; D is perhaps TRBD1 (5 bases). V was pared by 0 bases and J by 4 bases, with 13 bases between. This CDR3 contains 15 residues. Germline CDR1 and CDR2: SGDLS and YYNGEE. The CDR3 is CASSVDSDSPYGYTF. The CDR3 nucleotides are TGTGCCAGCAGCGTAGATTCTGACAGCCCCTATGGCTACACCTTC.

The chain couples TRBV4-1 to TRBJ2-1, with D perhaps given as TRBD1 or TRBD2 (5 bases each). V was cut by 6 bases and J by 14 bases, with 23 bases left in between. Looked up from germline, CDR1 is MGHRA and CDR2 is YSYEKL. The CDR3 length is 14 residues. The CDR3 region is CASSITPISGPKFF. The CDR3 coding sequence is TGCGCCAGCAGTATAACGCCCATATCGGGACCGAAGTTCTTC.

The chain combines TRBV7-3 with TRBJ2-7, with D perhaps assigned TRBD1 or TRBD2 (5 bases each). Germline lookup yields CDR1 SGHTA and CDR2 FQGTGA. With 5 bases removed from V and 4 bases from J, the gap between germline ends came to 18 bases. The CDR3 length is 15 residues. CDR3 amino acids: CASSRGTEPQYEQYF. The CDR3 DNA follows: TGTGCCAGCAGCCGAGGGACGGAGCCTCAGTACGAGCAGTACTTC.

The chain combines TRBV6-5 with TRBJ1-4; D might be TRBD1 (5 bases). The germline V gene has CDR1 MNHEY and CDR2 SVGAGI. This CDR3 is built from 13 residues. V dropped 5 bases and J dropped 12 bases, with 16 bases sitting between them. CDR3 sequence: CASSLNGVGELFF. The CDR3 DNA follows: TGTGCCAGCAGTCTTAACGGAGTAGGGGAACTGTTTTTT.

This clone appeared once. The CDR3 nucleotides read TGTGCCAGTAGCGGGGTCGGGAGTAGGGAGACCCAGTACTTC. It codes for CASSGVGSRETQYF. The genes are TRBV19 and TRBJ2-5, with D perhaps matching TRBD2 (6 bases). The V and J ends lost 6 bases and 5 bases respectively, with 16 bases between them. In germline, CDR1 is LNHDA, CDR2 SQIVND (reference sequence). CDR3 size: 14 residues.

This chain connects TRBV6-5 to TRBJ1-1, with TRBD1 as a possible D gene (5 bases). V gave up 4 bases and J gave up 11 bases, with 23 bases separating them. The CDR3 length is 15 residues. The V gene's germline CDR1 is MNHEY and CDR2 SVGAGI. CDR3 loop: CASSSLAGGVLRAFF. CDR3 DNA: TGTGCCAGCAGTTCCCTCGCGGGGGGGGTTTTAAGGGCTTTCTTT.

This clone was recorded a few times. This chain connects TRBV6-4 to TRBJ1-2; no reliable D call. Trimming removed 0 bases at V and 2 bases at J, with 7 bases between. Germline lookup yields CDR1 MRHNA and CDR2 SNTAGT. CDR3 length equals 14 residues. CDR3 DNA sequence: TGTGCCAGCAGTGACTCGCCGGAAAACTATGGCTACACCTTC. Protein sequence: CASSDSPENYGYTF.

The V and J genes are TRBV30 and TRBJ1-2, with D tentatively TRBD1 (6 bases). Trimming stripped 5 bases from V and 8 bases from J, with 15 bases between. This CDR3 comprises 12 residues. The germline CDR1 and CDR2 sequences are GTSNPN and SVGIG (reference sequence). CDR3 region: CAWVGGSGGYTF. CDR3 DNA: TGTGCCTGGGTGGGGGGCTCGGGAGGCTACACCTTC.

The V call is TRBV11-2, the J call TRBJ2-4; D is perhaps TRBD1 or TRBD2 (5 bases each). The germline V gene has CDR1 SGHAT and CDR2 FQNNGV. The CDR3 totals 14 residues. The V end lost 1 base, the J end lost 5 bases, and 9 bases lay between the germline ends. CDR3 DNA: TGTGCCAGCAGCTTAGCAGGGCGGGAAAACATTCAGTACTTC. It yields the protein CASSLAGRENIQYF.

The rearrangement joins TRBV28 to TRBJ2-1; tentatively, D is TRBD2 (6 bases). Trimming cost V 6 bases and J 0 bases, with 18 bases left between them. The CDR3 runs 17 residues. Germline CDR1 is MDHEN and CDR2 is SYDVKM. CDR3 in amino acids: CASSTRWGDSSYNEQFF. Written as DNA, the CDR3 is TGTGCCAGCAGCACCCGGTGGGGGGATAGCTCCTACAATGAGCAGTTCTTC.

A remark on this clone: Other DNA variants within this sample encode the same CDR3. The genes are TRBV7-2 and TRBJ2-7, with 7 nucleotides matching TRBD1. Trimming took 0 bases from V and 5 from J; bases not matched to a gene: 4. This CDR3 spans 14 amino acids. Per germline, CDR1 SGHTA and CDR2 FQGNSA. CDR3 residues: CASSLAGGDHEQYF. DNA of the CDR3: TGTGCCAGCAGCTTAGCAGGGGGCGACCACGAGCAGTACTTC.

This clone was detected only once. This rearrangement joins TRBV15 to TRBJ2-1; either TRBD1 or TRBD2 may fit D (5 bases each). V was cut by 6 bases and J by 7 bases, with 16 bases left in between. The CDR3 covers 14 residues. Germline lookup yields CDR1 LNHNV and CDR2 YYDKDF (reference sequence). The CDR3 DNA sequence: TGTGCCACCAGAGATCTTGGGACCACTAATGAGCAGTTCTTC. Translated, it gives CATRDLGTTNEQFF.

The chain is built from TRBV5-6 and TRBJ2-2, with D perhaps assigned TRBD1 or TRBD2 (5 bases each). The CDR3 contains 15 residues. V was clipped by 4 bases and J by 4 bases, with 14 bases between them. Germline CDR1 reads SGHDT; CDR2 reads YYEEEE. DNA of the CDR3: TGTGCCAGCAGCCAAGGGACGGAGCGCACCGGGGAGCTGTTTTTT. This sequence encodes CASSQGTERTGELFF. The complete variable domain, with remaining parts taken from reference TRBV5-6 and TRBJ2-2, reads DAGVTQSPTHLIKTRGQQVTLRCSPKSGHDTVSWYQQALGQGPQFIFQYYEEEERQRGNFPDRFSGHQFPNYSSELNVNALLLGDSALYLCASSQGTERTGELFFGEGSRLTVL.

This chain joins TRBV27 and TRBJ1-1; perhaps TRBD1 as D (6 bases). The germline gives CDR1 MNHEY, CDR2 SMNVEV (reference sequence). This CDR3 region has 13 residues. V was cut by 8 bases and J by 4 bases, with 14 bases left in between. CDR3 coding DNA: TGTGCCAGCGGAAGGGGGTTTGGCACTGAAGCTTTCTTT. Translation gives CASGRGFGTEAFF.